A single sample gave rise to the 2 T cell receptor beta chains below, sequenced in a study of blood T cells in healthy people across ages. For the second PCR, which ran for about 7 to 11 cycles, a sample-barcoded 5' primer and a J-beta primer mix were used. TCRdb reprocessed the 5' RACE reads with MiXCR, giving one entry per CDR3 protein. The sample holds roughly 800,000 distinct CDR3 sequences, 58% seen once. Sequencing input: blood. The receptors originated from a man under 40 in good health.

The chain joins TRBV19 to TRBJ1-2, with D possibly TRBD1 on 6 matching bases. The CDR3 extends over 15 amino acids. Per the germline V gene, CDR1 is LNHDA and CDR2 is SQIVND (reference sequence). V shed 7 bases and J shed 4 bases, with 19 bases lying between them. The CDR3 region has the DNA TGTGCCAGTAACGCCCCATCGGGGGGCTTCTATGGCTACACCTTC. Its translation is CASNAPSGGFYGYTF.

About this clonotype: The junction departs from the called germline gene at one end, perhaps through a read error. This chain connects TRBV7-9 to TRBJ2-7; D unresolved. Germline V gene sequence: CDR1 SEHNR, CDR2 FQNEAQ (reference sequence). The CDR3 covers 13 residues. CDR3 loop: CASSVASNYEQYF. As DNA, the CDR3 is TGTGCCAGCAGCGTAGCCTCCAATTACGAGCAGTACTTC.